This TCR beta chain originates from a study of shared clonotypes between healthy human individuals. Across the whole study: For every donor, three CD4 naive, three CD4 memory, two CD8 naive and one CD8 memory plates were used. General observations from the study: Compared with memory subsets, naive subsets generally had larger estimated richness. When naive CD4 clonotypes were compared across a few donors, around 4.6% were shared.

As concerns this clone: Antigen specificity is unknown. The same CDR3 also results from other DNA sequences found in this sample.

Donors were healthy HIV-negative adults without recent acute infections or vaccinations. Germline CDR1 reads SEHNR; CDR2 reads FQNEAQ (reference sequence). The CDR3 has 13 amino acids. Trimming pared 2 bases from V and 4 bases from J, leaving 8 bases between. Profiling relied on immunoSEQ multiplex PCR, and the TCRdb table lists in-frame clones only, not all of them. Here the sample spans roughly 2.2 million clones, about 90% being singletons. The specimen sequenced was naive CD4+ T cells from PBMCs. Subset reported: CD45RA+ positively selected. This TCR was recovered from a man aged 18 to 30 in good health. Some clones in this sample may be carry-over from other donors' samples. The chain combines TRBV7-9 with TRBJ1-1, with no clear D. The chain's CDR3 is CASSLQGGTEAFF. CDR3 in DNA: TGTGCCAGCAGCTTACAAGGAGGCACTGAAGCTTTCTTT.